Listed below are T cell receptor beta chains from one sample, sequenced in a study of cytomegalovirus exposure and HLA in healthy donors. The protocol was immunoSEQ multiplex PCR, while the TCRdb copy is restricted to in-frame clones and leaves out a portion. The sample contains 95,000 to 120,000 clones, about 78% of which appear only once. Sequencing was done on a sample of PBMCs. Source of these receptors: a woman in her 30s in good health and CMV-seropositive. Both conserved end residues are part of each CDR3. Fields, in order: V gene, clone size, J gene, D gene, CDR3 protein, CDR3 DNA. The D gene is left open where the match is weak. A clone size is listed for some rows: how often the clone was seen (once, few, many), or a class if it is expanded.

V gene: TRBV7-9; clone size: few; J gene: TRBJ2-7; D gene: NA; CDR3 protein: CASSLGRTYEQYF; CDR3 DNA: TGTGCCAGCAGCTTAGGCAGAACCTACGAGCAGTACTTC
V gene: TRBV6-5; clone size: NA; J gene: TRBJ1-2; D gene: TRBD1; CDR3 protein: CASSSRVTGGDYGYTF; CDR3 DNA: TGTGCCAGCAGTTCCAGAGTTACAGGGGGCGACTATGGCTACACCTTC
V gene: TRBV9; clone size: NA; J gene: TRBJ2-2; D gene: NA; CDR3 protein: CASSPAPSAGELFF; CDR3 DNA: TGTGCCAGCAGCCCTGCCCCTAGCGCCGGGGAGCTGTTTTTT
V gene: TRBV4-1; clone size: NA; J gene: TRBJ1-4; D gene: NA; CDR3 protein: CASSQFHLSSEKLFF; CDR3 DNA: TGCGCCAGCAGCCAGTTCCACCTGTCGAGTGAAAAACTGTTTTTT
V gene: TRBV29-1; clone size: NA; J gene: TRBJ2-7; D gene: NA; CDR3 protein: CSVEGRTQSYEQYF; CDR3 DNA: TGCAGCGTTGAAGGGCGGACACAGTCCTACGAGCAGTACTTC
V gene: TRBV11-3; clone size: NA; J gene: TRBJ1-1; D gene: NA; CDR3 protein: CASSKWAGWGNTEAFF; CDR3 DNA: TGTGCCAGCAGCAAGTGGGCAGGGTGGGGGAACACTGAAGCTTTCTTT
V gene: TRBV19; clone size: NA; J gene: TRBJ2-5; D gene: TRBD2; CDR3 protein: CASSIGLAGEKTQYF; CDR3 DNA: TGTGCCAGTAGTATAGGACTAGCGGGAGAAAAGACCCAGTACTTC
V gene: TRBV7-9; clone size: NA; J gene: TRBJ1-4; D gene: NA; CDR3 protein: CSSTYLEEKLFF; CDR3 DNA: TGTTCCAGCACTTACCTGGAGGAAAAACTGTTTTTT
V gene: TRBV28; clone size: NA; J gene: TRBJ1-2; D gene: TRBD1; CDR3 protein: CASRTTGGAGYGYTF; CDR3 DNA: TGTGCCAGCAGGACTACAGGGGGCGCCGGCTATGGCTACACCTTC
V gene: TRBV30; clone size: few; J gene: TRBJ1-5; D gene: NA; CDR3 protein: CAWSPNYDQPQHF; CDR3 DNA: TGTGCCTGGAGTCCGAACTACGATCAGCCCCAGCATTTT
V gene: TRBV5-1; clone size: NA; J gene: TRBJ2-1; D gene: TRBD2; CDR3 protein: CASSALAGGPSYNEQFF; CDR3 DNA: TGCGCCAGCAGCGCACTAGCGGGAGGGCCTTCCTACAATGAGCAGTTCTTC
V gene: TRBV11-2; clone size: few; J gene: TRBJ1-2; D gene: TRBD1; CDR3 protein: CASSYHDRAHGYTF; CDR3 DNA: TGTGCCAGCAGCTACCACGACAGGGCCCATGGCTACACCTTC
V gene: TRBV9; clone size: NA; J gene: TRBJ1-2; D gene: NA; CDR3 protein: CASSADPTVYGYTF; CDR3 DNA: TGTGCCAGCAGCGCAGATCCGACAGTTTATGGCTACACCTTC
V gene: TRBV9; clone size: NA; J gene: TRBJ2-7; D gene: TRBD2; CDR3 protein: CASSVGLAGGSYEQYF; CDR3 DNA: TGTGCCAGCAGCGTAGGACTAGCGGGGGGCTCCTACGAGCAGTACTTC
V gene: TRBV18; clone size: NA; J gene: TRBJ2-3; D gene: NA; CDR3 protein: CASSPQETSTDTQYF; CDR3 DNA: TGTGCCAGCTCACCACAGGAGACTAGCACAGATACGCAGTATTTT
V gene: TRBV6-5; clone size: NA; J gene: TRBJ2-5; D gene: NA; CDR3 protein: CASSRSLGGQETQYF; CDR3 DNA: TGTGCCAGCAGCCGTAGCCTGGGAGGACAAGAGACCCAGTACTTC
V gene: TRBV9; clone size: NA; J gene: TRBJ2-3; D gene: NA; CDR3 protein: CASSGTGDTQYF; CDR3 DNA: TGTGCCAGCAGCGGAACGGGAGATACGCAGTATTTT
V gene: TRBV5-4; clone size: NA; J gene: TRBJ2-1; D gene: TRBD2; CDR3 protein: CASSLQAGGDYNEQFF; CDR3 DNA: TGTGCCAGCAGCCTTCAAGCGGGAGGGGACTACAATGAGCAGTTCTTC
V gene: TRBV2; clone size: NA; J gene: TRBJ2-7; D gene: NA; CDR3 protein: CASSELAEAYEQYF; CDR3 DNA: TGTGCCAGCAGTGAACTTGCGGAGGCGTACGAGCAGTACTTC
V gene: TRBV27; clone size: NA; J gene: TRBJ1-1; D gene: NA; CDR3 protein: CASSLMAGVIAEAFF; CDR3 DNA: TGTGCCAGCAGTTTAATGGCAGGGGTAATCGCTGAAGCTTTCTTT
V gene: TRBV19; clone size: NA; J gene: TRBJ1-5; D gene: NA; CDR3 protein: CASSTGISGNQPQHF; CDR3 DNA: TGTGCCAGTAGTACAGGGATATCTGGCAATCAGCCCCAGCATTTT
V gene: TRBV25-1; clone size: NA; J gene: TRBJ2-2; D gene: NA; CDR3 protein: CASSEYSGPYRELFF; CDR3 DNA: TGTGCCAGCAGTGAATATTCGGGTCCCTATCGGGAGCTGTTTTTT
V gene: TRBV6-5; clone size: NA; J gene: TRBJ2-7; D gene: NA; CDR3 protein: CASSYSSGQTTYEQYF; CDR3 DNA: TGTGCCAGCAGTTACTCCTCGGGACAAACAACCTACGAGCAGTACTTC
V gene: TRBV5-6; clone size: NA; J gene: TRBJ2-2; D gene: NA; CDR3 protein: CASSLGGPGELFF; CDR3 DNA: TGTGCCAGCAGCTTGGGCGGGCCCGGGGAGCTGTTTTTT
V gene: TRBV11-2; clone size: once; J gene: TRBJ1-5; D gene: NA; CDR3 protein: CASSLQGNQPQHF; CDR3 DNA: TGTGCCAGCAGCTTACAGGGTAACCAGCCCCAGCATTTT
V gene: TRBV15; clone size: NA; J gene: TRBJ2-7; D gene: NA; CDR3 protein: CATSRDPRGEYEQYF; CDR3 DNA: TGTGCCACCAGCAGAGATCCCAGGGGGGAATACGAGCAGTACTTC
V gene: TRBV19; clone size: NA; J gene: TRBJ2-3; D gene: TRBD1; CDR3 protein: CASSLGQGADTQYF; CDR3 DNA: TGTGCCAGTAGTCTCGGACAGGGGGCAGATACGCAGTATTTT
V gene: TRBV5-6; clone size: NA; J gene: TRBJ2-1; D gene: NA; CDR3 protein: CASSWGLYNEQFF; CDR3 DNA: TGTGCCAGCAGCTGGGGGCTATACAATGAGCAGTTCTTC
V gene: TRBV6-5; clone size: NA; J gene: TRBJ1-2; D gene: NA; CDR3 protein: CASSYGGVGYTF; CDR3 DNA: TGTGCCAGCAGTTATGGAGGGGTCGGCTACACCTTC
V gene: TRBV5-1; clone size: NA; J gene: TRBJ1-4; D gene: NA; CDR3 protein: CASSRTAGSEKLFF; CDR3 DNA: TGCGCCAGCAGCCGGACAGCTGGGAGCGAAAAACTGTTTTTT
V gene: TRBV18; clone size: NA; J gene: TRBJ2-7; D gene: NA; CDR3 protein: CASSPGPGQGLYEQYF; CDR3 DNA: TGTGCCAGCTCACCGGGACCGGGCCAGGGACTCTACGAGCAGTACTTC